The 24 T cell receptor beta chains listed next were all sequenced from one sample in a study of early T cells in non-severe SARS-CoV-2 infection. TCRdb redid the calling of the 5' RACE reads with MiXCR, one entry per CDR3 protein. The sample carries more than 50,000 distinct CDR3 sequences, around 12% recorded once. This sample comprised whole blood, obtained at baseline. These receptors were taken from an adult who was a healthcare worker with PCR-confirmed SARS-CoV-2 infection or an uninfected control (not recorded which).

V usage is TRBV9 and J usage is TRBJ1-5; possibly TRBD1 for D (5 bases). The CDR3 runs to 15 residues. V was pared by 3 bases and J by 2 bases, with 12 bases between. CDR1 and CDR2 from the germline V gene are SGDLS and YYNGEE. CDR3 DNA sequence: TGTGCCAGCAGCGCCCTTGGAGGGGGCAATCAGCCCCAGCATTTT. Translated, it gives CASSALGGGNQPQHF.

This clonotype was found a few times. In DNA, the CDR3 is TGTGCCAGCAGTGGGGGGGGGCGAATGTTCTATGGCTACACCTTC. Translated: CASSGGGRMFYGYTF. The chain links TRBV27 to TRBJ1-2, with D possibly being TRBD1 (6 bases). The germline gives CDR1 MNHEY, CDR2 SMNVEV (reference sequence). Trimming left V 5 bases short and J 4 bases short, with 17 bases between. The CDR3 is made up of 15 amino acids.

There are a few counts of this clonotype. This CDR3 reads CASSEGGYRGDQPQHF. DNA of the CDR3: TGTGCCAGCAGTGAGGGTGGATACAGGGGAGATCAGCCCCAGCATTTT. The rearrangement joins TRBV2 to TRBJ1-5, with 7 bases identical to TRBD1. Germline loops: CDR1 SNHLY, CDR2 FYNNEI. The trim removed 3 bases at V and 5 bases at J, leaving 10 bases unmatched. There are 16 residues in the CDR3.

This clonotype was observed a handful of times. V gene TRBV27 combines with J gene TRBJ1-5; no reliable D call. Germline V gives CDR1 MNHEY, CDR2 SMNVEV (reference sequence). The CDR3 contains 13 residues. V dropped 2 bases and J dropped 7 bases, with 9 bases sitting between them. This chain's CDR3 is CASSLRAGQPQHF. CDR3 nucleotide sequence: TGTGCCAGCAGTTTAAGGGCGGGGCAGCCCCAGCATTTT.

The table lists this clonotype with a few counts. The chain has TRBV5-1 and TRBJ2-1; TRBD1 matches at 10 bases. V was clipped by 4 bases and J by 6 bases; unmatched bases: 10. The germline gives CDR1 SGHRS, CDR2 YFSETQ. The CDR3 spans 16 residues. The CDR3 sequence: CASSLRGTGEGNEQFF. CDR3 in DNA: TGCGCCAGCAGCCTTAGGGGGACAGGGGAAGGCAATGAGCAGTTCTTC.

This clonotype was counted at least ten times. This rearrangement joins TRBV7-2 to TRBJ1-6; D not certain. The CDR3 is 12 residues long. V lost 6 bases and J lost 9, with 9 bases in between. CDR1 and CDR2 from the germline V gene are SGHTA and FQGNSA. DNA for the CDR3: TGTGCCAGCAGAGGGAGTAGTTCACCCCTCCACTTT. It encodes CASRGSSSPLHF.

This clonotype was seen more than once but under ten times. CDR3 region: CAWKGNGETQYF. The CDR3 DNA follows: TGTGCCTGGAAGGGGAATGGCGAGACCCAGTACTTC. V and J are TRBV30 and TRBJ2-5, with a tentative D call TRBD1 (5 bases). The CDR3 covers 12 residues. Trimming pared 4 bases from V and 5 bases from J, leaving 11 bases between. Germline V gives CDR1 GTSNPN, CDR2 SVGIG (reference sequence).

This clonotype was counted ten times or more. The V and J genes are TRBV29-1 and TRBJ2-2, with 8 bases fitting TRBD1. Trimming took 4 bases from V and 5 from J; bases not matched to a gene: 12. Germline-derived CDR1 and CDR2 are SQVTM and ANQGSEA. The length of the CDR3 is 16 residues. The CDR3 region is CSVGLDREIQTGELFF. In DNA, the CDR3 is TGCAGCGTTGGACTGGACAGGGAAATCCAAACCGGGGAGCTGTTTTTT.

V is TRBV28 and J is TRBJ2-2; no firm D call. Germline loops: CDR1 MDHEN, CDR2 SYDVKM. CDR3 length: 16 amino acids. Trimming left V 7 bases short and J 7 bases short, with 22 bases between. CDR3 amino acids: CASNNAEGYYLGELFF. In DNA, the CDR3 is TGTGCCAGCAATAATGCAGAAGGTTATTACCTCGGGGAGCTGTTTTTT.

This clonotype was observed a handful of times. V gene TRBV30 combines with J gene TRBJ1-2; 7 positions agree with TRBD1. CDR3 length: 14 amino acids. Trimming took 1 base from V and 4 from J; bases not matched to a gene: 6. Germline lookup yields CDR1 GTSNPN and CDR2 SVGIG (reference sequence). CDR3 region: CAWSGTGVTYGYTF. CDR3 in DNA: TGTGCCTGGAGTGGAACAGGGGTTACCTATGGCTACACCTTC.

This clonotype has just a few counts. Written as DNA, the CDR3 is TGTGCCACCAGTGATAGGGACAGCTACGAGCAGTACTTC. The encoded protein is CATSDRDSYEQYF. The chain couples TRBV24-1 to TRBJ2-7; TRBD1 matches at 7 bases. Germline V gene lookup returns CDR1 KGHDR and CDR2 SFDVKD. This CDR3 has 13 amino acids. The V segment lost 3 bases and the J segment 3 bases; nucleotides outside the gene matches: 1.

The chain recombines TRBV18 with TRBJ2-7; tentative D call: TRBD1 (6 bases). This CDR3 is 16 amino acids long. The germline gives CDR1 KGHSH, CDR2 LQKENI. Trimming took 6 bases from V and 4 from J, leaving 22 bases between them. CDR3 nucleotides: TGTGCCAGCTCGGAACAGGGTTTAGTTCGTAGTTACGAGCAGTACTTC. Encoded protein: CASSEQGLVRSYEQYF.

The gene calls are TRBV2 and TRBJ2-7, with 11 bases fitting TRBD1. Germline CDR1 reads SNHLY; CDR2 reads FYNNEI. Trimming cost V 6 bases and J 4 bases; bases outside gene matches: 5. The CDR3 is made up of 14 amino acids. The DNA of the CDR3 is TGTGCCAGCAGGGGACAGGGGGTAGGATACGAGCAGTACTTC. Its protein product is CASRGQGVGYEQYF.

The CDR3: CASSQVAGGYTEAFF. In nucleotides, the CDR3 is TGTGCCAGCAGCCAAGTGGCAGGGGGCTACACTGAAGCTTTCTTT. V and J are TRBV3-1 and TRBJ1-1, with 8 positions matching TRBD1. With V trimmed by 1 base and J by 3 bases, 4 bases remained unmatched. The germline V gene has CDR1 LGHDT and CDR2 YNNKEL (reference sequence). The CDR3 extends over 15 amino acids.

In its sample, this clonotype was seen many times. The V call is TRBV7-9, the J call TRBJ2-1, with 7 bases lining up with TRBD1. The germline V gene encodes CDR1 SEHNR and CDR2 FQNEAQ (reference sequence). The CDR3 is 12 residues long. Trimming removed 6 bases from V and 7 bases from J; junction bases left unmatched: 3. The CDR3 spells CASSRQGNEQFF. DNA for the CDR3: TGTGCCAGCAGTCGACAGGGAAATGAGCAGTTCTTC.

The rearrangement links TRBV24-1 to TRBJ2-3; maybe TRBD2 (5 bases). The CDR3 has 13 amino acids. Trimming cost V 9 bases and J 2 bases, with 11 bases left between them. The germline V gene has CDR1 KGHDR and CDR2 SFDVKD. DNA for the CDR3: TGTGCCACCTTAAGTAGCGACACAGATACGCAGTATTTT. This encodes CATLSSDTDTQYF.

This clonotype came up many times. The chain recombines TRBV29-1 with TRBJ1-2; D gene ambiguous. Looked up from germline, CDR1 is SQVTM and CDR2 is ANQGSEA. The CDR3 is 11 amino acids. CDR3 protein: CSASEAYGYTF. In DNA, the CDR3 is TGCAGTGCTAGTGAAGCCTATGGCTACACCTTC.

The J gene is TRBJ2-1, the V gene TRBV7-2, with D tentatively TRBD2 (6 bases). CDR3 length equals 15 residues. Germline V lookup: CDR1 SGHTA, CDR2 FQGNSA. V dropped 5 bases and J dropped 4 bases, with 15 bases sitting between them. The CDR3 loop is CASSTGGSGYNEQFF. CDR3 DNA sequence: TGTGCCAGCAGCACTGGGGGTAGCGGTTACAATGAGCAGTTCTTC.

This clonotype was counted at least ten times. The gene calls are TRBV2 and TRBJ2-5; D call uncertain. Germline-derived CDR1 and CDR2 are SNHLY and FYNNEI. This CDR3 is built from 13 residues. Trimming took 4 bases from V and 2 from J, leaving 8 bases between them. The CDR3 bases are TGTGCCAGCAGTGTCAGCATACAAGAGACCCAGTACTTC. Amino acids: CASSVSIQETQYF.

CDR3 loop: CASTLVADNPGNEQFF. In DNA form, the CDR3 reads TGTGCCAGCACCCTAGTAGCGGACAACCCGGGGAATGAGCAGTTCTTC. The gene calls are TRBV28 and TRBJ2-1; D possibly corresponds to TRBD2 (6 bases). There are 16 residues in the CDR3. Trimming took 7 bases from V and 7 from J, leaving 23 bases between them. The germline V gene has CDR1 MDHEN and CDR2 SYDVKM. The whole variable domain, filled in from reference TRBV28 and TRBJ2-1, reads DVKVTQSSRYLVKRTGEKVFLECVQDMDHENMFWYRQDPGLGLRLIYFSYDVKMKEKGDIPEGYSVSREKKERFSLILESASTNQTSMYLCASTLVADNPGNEQFFGPGTRLTVL.

The chain employs TRBV6-1 and TRBJ2-7; perhaps TRBD2 as D (5 bases). Germline lookup yields CDR1 MNHNS and CDR2 SASEGT. Trimming removed 0 bases from V and 3 bases from J, with 15 bases in between. This CDR3 comprises 16 residues. This chain's CDR3 is CASSEATRVNYYEQYF. In DNA form, the CDR3 reads TGTGCCAGCAGTGAAGCTACGCGGGTCAATTACTACGAGCAGTACTTC.

The chain links TRBV7-8 to TRBJ1-2; no clear D gene. CDR1 SGHVS and CDR2 FQNEAQ come from the germline V gene. This CDR3 spans 17 amino acids. Trimming pared 0 bases from V and 7 bases from J, leaving 21 bases between. The CDR3 loop reads CASSLAFEGRNTSGYTF. The DNA of the CDR3 is TGTGCCAGCAGCTTAGCATTTGAAGGTCGCAATACTTCTGGCTACACCTTC.

This clonotype was seen a handful of times. V is TRBV6-6 and J is TRBJ1-4; the match to TRBD1 covers 7 bases. The CDR3 is 12 residues long. The germline V gene encodes CDR1 MNHNY and CDR2 SVGAGI (reference sequence). CDR3 amino acids: CASQGGNEKLFF. CDR3 nucleotide sequence: TGTGCGTCGCAGGGGGGTAATGAAAAACTGTTTTTT.

This clonotype occurred many times. This sequence joins TRBV2 and TRBJ1-1; TRBD1 is a possible D gene (6 bases). Trimming left V 3 bases short and J 10 bases short, with 9 bases between. This CDR3 contains 11 residues. Germline V lookup: CDR1 SNHLY, CDR2 FYNNEI. This chain's CDR3 is CASSETGGAFF. For the CDR3, the DNA is TGTGCCAGCAGTGAGACAGGTGGAGCTTTCTTT.